The 20 T cell receptor beta chains listed next were all sequenced from one sample in a study of cytomegalovirus exposure and HLA in healthy donors. PCR used 60 Vbeta primers and 13 Jbeta primers. Only in-frame clones appear in the TCRdb table, and some are missing; sequencing was by immunoSEQ multiplex PCR. The sample lists about 190,000 clones; approximately 75% were seen once. Sequencing was done on a sample of PBMCs. These receptors originate from a man aged 25-45 years in good health and CMV-seropositive.

This chain uses TRBV5-8 with TRBJ1-3, with TRBD1 as a possible D gene (6 bases). This CDR3 comprises 14 residues. Trimming stripped 4 bases from V and 4 bases from J, with 12 bases between. Germline values: CDR1 SGHTS, CDR2 YDEGEE. This chain's CDR3 is CASSIQGTGNTIYF. The CDR3, as DNA: TGTGCCAGCAGCATACAGGGTACAGGAAACACCATATATTTT.

Concerning this clone itself: The junction departs from germline at one end; a sequencing error may be responsible. The chain links TRBV6-1 to TRBJ2-6; D might be TRBD1 (5 bases). From germline, CDR1 is MNHNS and CDR2 SASEGT. The CDR3 extends over 15 amino acids. The CDR3 DNA follows: TGTACCAGCAGTAAATACAGGACTGGGGCCAACGTCCTGACTTTC. Its translation: CTSSKYRTGANVLTF.

V is TRBV28 and J is TRBJ2-3, with 8 bases identical to TRBD2. The length of the CDR3 is 15 residues. The germline V gene has CDR1 MDHEN and CDR2 SYDVKM. With V trimmed by 6 bases and J by 4 bases, 9 bases remained unmatched. CDR3 in amino acids: CASSYPGTSSDTQYF. As DNA, the CDR3 is TGTGCCAGCAGCTACCCCGGGACTAGTTCAGATACGCAGTATTTT.

This sequence joins TRBV7-9 and TRBJ1-1; 8 bases line up with TRBD1. CDR1 SEHNR and CDR2 FQNEAQ come from the germline V gene (reference sequence). This CDR3 has 16 amino acids. V was clipped by 6 bases and J by 5 bases; unmatched bases: 14. CDR3 loop: CASSLSRGLGPTEAFF. For the CDR3, the DNA is TGTGCCAGCAGTTTAAGCAGGGGGCTTGGACCTACTGAAGCTTTCTTT.

V gene TRBV6-1 combines with J gene TRBJ1-5; 8 nucleotides line up with TRBD1. Per germline, CDR1 MNHNS and CDR2 SASEGT. J was trimmed by 3 bases and V by 3 bases; bases with no gene match: 1. The CDR3 is made up of 14 amino acids. CDR3 sequence: CASSEDRVNQPQHF. CDR3 coding DNA: TGTGCCAGCAGTGAGGACAGGGTCAATCAGCCCCAGCATTTT.

This rearrangement joins TRBV5-6 to TRBJ2-2, with D possibly being TRBD2 (6 bases). There are 14 residues in the CDR3. The V gene lost 4 bases and the J gene lost 4 bases, with 11 bases spanning the gap. Germline-derived CDR1 and CDR2 are SGHDT and YYEEEE. In DNA form, the CDR3 reads TGTGCCAGCAGCGGCTGGGGAGGCACCGGGGAGCTGTTTTTT. Encoded protein: CASSGWGGTGELFF.

The table lists this clone with a few counts. V usage is TRBV28 and J usage is TRBJ1-1, with D maybe TRBD1 (5 bases). The germline CDR1 and CDR2 sequences are MDHEN and SYDVKM. This CDR3 has 12 residues. Trimming stripped 5 bases from V and 6 bases from J, with 10 bases between. CDR3 bases: TGTGCCAGCAGTGGGACTAAATCTGAAGCTTTCTTT. This translates into CASSGTKSEAFF. The full variable domain, with the rest looked up from reference TRBV28 and TRBJ1-1, is DVKVTQSSRYLVKRTGEKVFLECVQDMDHENMFWYRQDPGLGLRLIYFSYDVKMKEKGDIPEGYSVSREKKERFSLILESASTNQTSMYLCASSGTKSEAFFGQGTRLTVV.

CDR3 loop: CSVEGEGRGQPQHF. The CDR3 DNA sequence: TGCAGCGTTGAGGGGGAGGGGAGAGGTCAGCCCCAGCATTTT. The chain employs TRBV29-1 and TRBJ1-5; TRBD1 might be the D (5 bases). Trimming took 3 bases from V and 6 from J, leaving 15 bases between them. The germline gives CDR1 SQVTM, CDR2 ANQGSEA. This CDR3 comprises 14 residues.

V is TRBV19 and J is TRBJ2-5; 9 nucleotides line up with TRBD2. The V and J ends lost 3 bases and 5 bases, in that order; junction bases with no gene match: 10. Germline values: CDR1 LNHDA, CDR2 SQIVND (reference sequence). This CDR3 is 16 amino acids long. The CDR3 region is CASSMVGGGALETQYF. The CDR3, as DNA: TGTGCCAGTAGTATGGTGGGCGGGGGGGCCTTGGAGACCCAGTACTTC. Variable domain in full (rest from reference TRBV19 and TRBJ2-5): DGGITQSPKYLFRKEGQNVTLSCEQNLNHDAMYWYRQDPGQGLRLIYYSQIVNDFQKGDIAEGYSVSREKKESFPLTVTSAQKNPTAFYLCASSMVGGGALETQYFGPGTRLLVL.

This rearrangement joins TRBV5-1 to TRBJ1-2; D unclear. Germline values: CDR1 SGHRS, CDR2 YFSETQ. This CDR3 is built from 13 residues. Trimming removed 0 bases from V and 8 bases from J, with 11 bases in between. Here the CDR3 reads CASSLAPPSGYTF. CDR3 nucleotides: TGCGCCAGCAGCTTGGCCCCCCCGTCGGGCTACACCTTC.

This chain joins TRBV2 and TRBJ1-2; possible D gene TRBD1, 6 bases. CDR1 SNHLY and CDR2 FYNNEI come from the germline V gene. The CDR3 sequence is 13 residues long. The ends were cut back, 4 bases at V and 8 bases at J, with 14 bases in the middle. CDR3 sequence reads: CASSAEGGLGYTF. As DNA, the CDR3 is TGTGCCAGCAGTGCTGAGGGGGGGTTAGGCTACACCTTC. Full variable domain (rest looked up from reference TRBV2 and TRBJ1-2): EPEVTQTPSHQVTQMGQEVILRCVPISNHLYFYWYRQILGQKVEFLVSFYNNEISEKSEIFDDQFSVERPDGSNFTLKIRSTKLEDSAMYFCASSAEGGLGYTFGSGTRLTVV.

The chain has TRBV5-6 and TRBJ1-2, with D possibly matching TRBD1 (5 bases). Germline CDR1 reads SGHDT; CDR2 reads YYEEEE. V was clipped by 4 bases and J by 8 bases, with 12 bases between them. The CDR3 spans 12 residues. CDR3 nucleotide sequence: TGTGCCAGCAGCCCCGGGGGAGGGGGCTACACCTTC. This sequence encodes CASSPGGGGYTF.

There are a few counts of this clone. The rearrangement links TRBV19 to TRBJ1-3, with unresolved D. Trimming stripped 10 bases from V and 2 bases from J, with 15 bases between. Germline values: CDR1 LNHDA, CDR2 SQIVND (reference sequence). The CDR3 loop spans 14 amino acids. The CDR3 DNA reads TGTGCCACCGAGTACGGAGAAGCTGGAAACACCATATATTTT. Protein product: CATEYGEAGNTIYF.

The rearrangement links TRBV18 to TRBJ1-2; D uncertain. CDR1 and CDR2 from the germline V gene are KGHSH and LQKENI. Between the trimmed V and J ends, which lost 2 bases and 4 bases, there was a span of 14 bases. This CDR3 spans 15 amino acids. CDR3 nucleotides: TGTGCCAGCTCACCAACCGGCCTAGAGGGCTATGGCTACACCTTC. Residues: CASSPTGLEGYGYTF.

The chain is built from TRBV28 and TRBJ2-7, with TRBD1 matching over 8 bases. The CDR3 totals 15 residues. The germline V gene encodes CDR1 MDHEN and CDR2 SYDVKM. Trimming cost V 1 base and J 3 bases; bases outside gene matches: 5. The CDR3 region has the DNA TGTGCCAGCAGTTTATCGGCGGGACAGGTCTACGAGCAGTACTTC. This gives the protein CASSLSAGQVYEQYF.

The chain couples TRBV7-2 to TRBJ2-2; tentative D call: TRBD2 (6 bases). This CDR3 is built from 17 residues. Germline V gene sequence: CDR1 SGHTA, CDR2 FQGNSA. V was clipped by 5 bases and J by 4 bases, with 20 bases between them. DNA for the CDR3: TGTGCCAGCAGCCCCTTAGGTGTTAGCGGCATCACCGGGGAGCTGTTTTTT. Translated, it gives CASSPLGVSGITGELFF.

This rearrangement joins TRBV19 to TRBJ2-1; possible D gene TRBD2, 6 bases. Germline CDR1 LNHDA, CDR2 SQIVND (reference sequence). This CDR3 contains 15 residues. Trimming left V 7 bases short and J 3 bases short, with 16 bases between. Written as DNA, the CDR3 is TGTGCCAGTAACCAGAGAGGGGAGGTCTACAATGAGCAGTTCTTC. This translates into CASNQRGEVYNEQFF.

J is TRBJ2-5 and V is TRBV7-3; a possible D gene is TRBD1 (6 bases). V was pared by 7 bases and J by 4 bases, with 19 bases between. Germline V gene lookup returns CDR1 SGHTA and CDR2 FQGTGA. The CDR3 sequence is 15 residues long. CDR3 nucleotides: TGTGCCAGCATCCCCCGCAGGGGCTCGGGAGAGACCCAGTACTTC. Its translation: CASIPRRGSGETQYF.

In its sample, this clone was seen a few times. The rearrangement links TRBV19 to TRBJ1-1, with a tentative D call TRBD1 (6 bases). The ends were cut back, 4 bases at V and 5 bases at J, with 14 bases in the middle. The CDR3 sequence is 14 residues long. CDR1 and CDR2 from the germline V gene are LNHDA and SQIVND (reference sequence). CDR3 sequence reads: CASSTGAAGTEAFF. Here the CDR3 DNA reads TGTGCCAGTAGTACGGGGGCAGCGGGGACTGAAGCTTTCTTT.

This chain uses TRBV30 with TRBJ1-2; 11 bases fit TRBD1. This CDR3 comprises 14 residues. With 4 bases clipped from V and 8 bases from J, the junction kept 9 bases outside the gene matches. Germline V gene data show CDR1 as GTSNPN and CDR2 as SVGIG (reference sequence). CDR3 nucleotide sequence: TGTGCCTGGACGGGGACAGGGGGAACGGAAGGCTACACCTTC. Its protein is CAWTGTGGTEGYTF.